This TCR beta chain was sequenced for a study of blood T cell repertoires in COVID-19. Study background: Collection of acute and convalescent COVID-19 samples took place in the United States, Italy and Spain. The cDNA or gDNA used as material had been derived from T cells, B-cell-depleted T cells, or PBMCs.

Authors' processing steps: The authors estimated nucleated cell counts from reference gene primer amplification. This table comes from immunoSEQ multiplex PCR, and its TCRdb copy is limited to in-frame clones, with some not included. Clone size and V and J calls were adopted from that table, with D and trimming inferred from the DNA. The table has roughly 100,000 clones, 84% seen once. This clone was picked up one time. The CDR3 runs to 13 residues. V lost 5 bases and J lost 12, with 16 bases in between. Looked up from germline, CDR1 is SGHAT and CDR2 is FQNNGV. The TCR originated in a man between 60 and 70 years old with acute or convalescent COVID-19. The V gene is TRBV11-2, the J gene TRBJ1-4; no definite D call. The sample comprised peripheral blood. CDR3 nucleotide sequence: TGTGCCAGCAGCCCCTCACTGGCGCGGGAACTGTTTTTT. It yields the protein CASSPSLARELFF.